The source of this T cell receptor beta chain is a study of monozygotic twins with inflammatory bowel disease. Overall study findings and caveats: Immunosuppressive treatments were not uniform, and this may have added variability to patient repertoires.

TCRdb reanalyzed the 5' RACE reads and collapses them to one entry per CDR3 protein, without DNA. The sample totals about 380,000 distinct CDR3 sequences; its top ten clones hold 2.5% to 3%. Regarding this clonotype: Its matching antigen is unknown.

This CDR3 contains 17 residues. In germline, CDR1 is LGHNA, CDR2 YSLEER. Sequenced material: blood. The chain uses TRBV4-3 and TRBJ1-4. The clonotype comes from a human donor with ulcerative colitis or Crohn's disease, or a healthy co-twin of an affected twin (not recorded which). CDR3 region: CASSQSKSWASNEKLFF.